A selection of T cell receptor beta chains follows, all from one sample in a study of blood T cell repertoires in COVID-19. The repertoire was sequenced with immunoSEQ multiplex PCR; TCRdb's copy has only in-frame clones and lacks some. The table lists 150,000 to 200,000 clones, about 81% of them singletons, with about an eighth in the top ten. Sequenced input: peripheral blood. These TCRs come from a woman over 75 with COVID-19, enrolled during active disease. The CDR3 runs from the conserved cysteine through the conserved F or W. Each record gives: D gene, clone size, J gene, V gene, CDR3 protein, CDR3 DNA. A D gene is named only where the DNA matches it firmly. A clone size is listed for some rows: how often the clone was seen (once, few, many), or a class if it is expanded.

NA | NA | TRBJ2-2 | TRBV19 | CASSTRQVGEKLFF | TGTGCCAGTAGTACCCGACAGGTGGGGGAGAAGCTGTTTTTT
TRBD2 | NA | TRBJ2-5 | TRBV29-1 | CSVESPSGRQETQYF | TGCAGCGTTGAGAGCCCTAGCGGGAGGCAAGAGACCCAGTACTTC
TRBD2 | NA | TRBJ2-2 | TRBV29-1 | CSVGGTSGSKGTGELFF | TGCAGCGTTGGGGGGACTAGCGGGAGTAAGGGCACCGGGGAGCTGTTTTTT
TRBD2 | NA | TRBJ2-1 | TRBV27 | CASRTSGDEQFF | TGTGCCTCCCGGACTAGCGGCGATGAGCAGTTCTTC
TRBD1 | many | TRBJ1-4 | TRBV28 | CASSSTGEPNEKLFF | TGTGCCAGCAGTTCCACAGGGGAACCTAATGAAAAACTGTTTTTT
NA | NA | TRBJ2-2 | TRBV29-1 | CSVGLTGETGELFF | TGCAGCGTTGGTCTAACGGGGGAGACCGGGGAGCTGTTTTTT
TRBD1 | NA | TRBJ1-2 | TRBV4-1 | CASSLRWLQGNGYTF | TGCGCCAGCAGCCTTAGATGGTTACAGGGGAATGGCTACACCTTC
TRBD2 | NA | TRBJ2-1 | TRBV5-1 | CASSLGALSGGQYNEQFF | TGCGCCAGCAGCTTGGGGGCCCTTAGCGGGGGGCAGTACAATGAGCAGTTCTTC
TRBD2 | NA | TRBJ2-7 | TRBV6-2/TRBV6-3 | CASSPARAGVYEQYF | TGTGCCAGCAGCCCCGCCAGAGCGGGGGTTTACGAGCAGTACTTC
TRBD1 | NA | TRBJ2-1 | TRBV5-6 | CASSSKTGAYNEQFF | TGTGCCAGCAGCTCCAAGACAGGGGCCTACAATGAGCAGTTCTTC
TRBD2 | NA | TRBJ2-1 | TRBV6-5 | CASGEGRRNEQFF | TGTGCCAGCGGGGAGGGACGGCGCAATGAGCAGTTCTTC
TRBD1 | NA | TRBJ1-6 | TRBV9 | CASSPPTGANSPLHF | TGTGCCAGCAGCCCCCCGACAGGGGCTAATTCACCCCTCCACTTT
NA | NA | TRBJ2-7 | TRBV9 | CASSRETGTNSYEQYF | TGTGCCAGCAGCCGCGAAACCGGGACAAACTCCTACGAGCAGTACTTC
TRBD2 | NA | TRBJ2-3 | TRBV2 | CASSLLAGVDTQYF | TGTGCCAGCAGTCTACTAGCGGGAGTAGATACGCAGTATTTT
TRBD2 | NA | TRBJ2-3 | TRBV25-1 | CASRASGSAVGYTQYF | TGTGCCAGCAGAGCTAGCGGGAGTGCAGTGGGCTATACGCAGTATTTT
NA | NA | TRBJ1-6 | TRBV7-9 | CASSLYGGGDSPLHF | TGTGCCAGCAGCTTATACGGGGGAGGCGATTCACCCCTCCACTTT